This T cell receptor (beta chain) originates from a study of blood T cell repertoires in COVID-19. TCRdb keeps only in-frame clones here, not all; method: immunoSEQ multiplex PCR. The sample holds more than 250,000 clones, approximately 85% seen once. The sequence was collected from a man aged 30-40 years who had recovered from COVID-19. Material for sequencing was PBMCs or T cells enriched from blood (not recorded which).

DNA of the CDR3: TGTGCCAGCAGCGCTATGCCTGGCGGGCAAGAGACCCAGTACTTC. Translation gives CASSAMPGGQETQYF. V is TRBV11-2 and J is TRBJ2-5, with a weak D call TRBD2 (5 bases). Germline assignment: CDR1 SGHAT and CDR2 FQNNGV. V gave up 5 bases and J gave up 2 bases, with 15 bases separating them. The CDR3 has 15 residues.